This T cell receptor (beta chain) was sequenced for a study of control samples from healthy donors and cancer patients. The V segment lost 4 bases and the J segment 2 bases; nucleotides outside the gene matches: 8. This CDR3 contains 17 residues. Germline CDR1 and CDR2: MRHNA and SNTAGT. Sequenced by immunoSEQ multiplex PCR; TCRdb stores in-frame clones only, minus some. Counted here are about 130,000 clones, more than 85% occurring once; the ten biggest clones make up around 1.8%. The chain employs TRBV6-4 and TRBJ1-4; 9 bases are shared with TRBD1. Sequenced input: blood. The receptor's source is a man aged 18 to 35 in good health. This chain's CDR3 is CASSAGQGFSTNEKLFF. The CDR3 DNA reads as TGTGCCAGCAGTGCCGGACAGGGGTTTTCTACTAATGAAAAACTGTTTTTT.